These 7 T cell receptor beta chains share one sample of origin, sequenced in a study of graft-versus-host responses after intestinal transplantation. Repertoires were generated with immunoSEQ multiplex PCR, while TCRdb's copy carries only in-frame clones and drops some. This sample has 100,000 to 110,000 clones, with roughly 90% found just once. Their antigen targets remain unknown. Source: unstimulated CD4+ T cells sorted from spleen or lymph node cells, taken before transplant. The receptors were gathered from a human donor who was the organ donor for an intestinal transplant.

The genes are TRBV10-3 and TRBJ2-3, with D unclear. V shed 4 bases and J shed 4 bases, with 9 bases lying between them. The CDR3 extends over 13 amino acids. Germline values: CDR1 ENHRY, CDR2 SYGVKD. This chain's CDR3 is CAISGGVADTQYF. The CDR3 DNA reads TGTGCCATCAGTGGTGGGGTTGCAGATACGCAGTATTTT.

This clone was recorded a few times. The chain links TRBV6-5 to TRBJ1-5; 8 positions match TRBD1. This CDR3 spans 15 amino acids. The junction had 4 bases not matched to a gene; V was cut back by 4 bases and J by 2 bases. Germline-derived CDR1 and CDR2 are MNHEY and SVGAGI. CDR3 nucleotide sequence: TGTGCCAGCAGTTCCATGGGACAGGGCAATCAGCCCCAGCATTTT. Its protein is CASSSMGQGNQPQHF.

The J gene is TRBJ2-1, the V gene TRBV9; 7 bases agree with TRBD2. Trimming cost V 2 bases and J 1 base; bases outside gene matches: 3. From germline, CDR1 is SGDLS and CDR2 YYNGEE. There are 15 residues in the CDR3. This CDR3 is CASSVGGESYNEQFF. In nucleotides, the CDR3 is TGTGCCAGCAGCGTGGGGGGGGAGTCCTACAATGAGCAGTTCTTC. Complete variable domain (other parts from reference TRBV9 and TRBJ2-1): DSGVTQTPKHLITATGQRVTLRCSPRSGDLSVYWYQQSLDQGLQFLIQYYNGEERAKGNILERFSAQQFPDLHSELNLSSLELGDSALYFCASSVGGESYNEQFFGPGTRLTVL.

The chain employs TRBV28 and TRBJ1-5; 8 bases fit TRBD1. V gave up 2 bases and J gave up 6 bases; unmatched junction bases: 6. The germline gives CDR1 MDHEN, CDR2 SYDVKM. CDR3 length equals 15 residues. Here the CDR3 DNA reads TGTGCCAGCAGTTTACCAGGGGGCATGGTTCAGCCCCAGCATTTT. It encodes CASSLPGGMVQPQHF.

The V gene is TRBV20-1, the J gene TRBJ1-4; D is ambiguous. V was pared by 5 bases and J by 6 bases, with 4 bases between. The CDR3 has 10 residues. Germline CDR1 is DFQATT and CDR2 is SNEGSKA (reference sequence). CDR3 coding DNA: TGCAGTGCTTTTGATGAAAAACTGTTTTTT. Amino acids: CSAFDEKLFF.

This chain links TRBV19 with TRBJ2-5; a possible D gene is TRBD1 (6 bases). Germline loops: CDR1 LNHDA, CDR2 SQIVND (reference sequence). This CDR3 region has 14 residues. Trimming left V 5 bases short and J 4 bases short, with 14 bases between. CDR3 amino acids: CASSPTGLRETQYF. The DNA of the CDR3 is TGTGCCAGTAGTCCCACAGGGTTACGAGAGACCCAGTACTTC.

The V call is TRBV4-1, the J call TRBJ2-7; possibly TRBD1 for D (6 bases). V lost 1 base to trimming and J lost 6 bases, with 16 bases between them. Germline V lookup: CDR1 MGHRA, CDR2 YSYEKL. The CDR3 extends over 15 amino acids. CDR3: CASSQVSGRGREQYF. CDR3 coding DNA: TGCGCCAGCAGCCAAGTTAGTGGCAGGGGACGCGAGCAGTACTTC.